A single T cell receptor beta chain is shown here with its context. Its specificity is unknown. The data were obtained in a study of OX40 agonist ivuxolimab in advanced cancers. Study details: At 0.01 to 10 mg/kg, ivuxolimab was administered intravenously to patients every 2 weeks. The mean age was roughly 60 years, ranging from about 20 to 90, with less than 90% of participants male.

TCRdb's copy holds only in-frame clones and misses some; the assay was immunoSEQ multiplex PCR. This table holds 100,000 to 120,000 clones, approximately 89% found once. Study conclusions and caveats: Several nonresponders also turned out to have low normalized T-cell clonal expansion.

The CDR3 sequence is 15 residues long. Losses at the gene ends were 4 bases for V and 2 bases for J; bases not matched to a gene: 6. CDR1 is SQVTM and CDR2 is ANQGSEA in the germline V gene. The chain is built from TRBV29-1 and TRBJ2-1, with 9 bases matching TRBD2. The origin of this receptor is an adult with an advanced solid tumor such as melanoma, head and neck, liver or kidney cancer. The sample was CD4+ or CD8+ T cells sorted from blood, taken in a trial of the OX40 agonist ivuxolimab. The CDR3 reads CSVVAGVSPYNEQFF. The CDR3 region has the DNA TGCAGCGTTGTAGCGGGAGTCTCCCCCTACAATGAGCAGTTCTTC.